Below, 3 T cell receptor beta chains from the same sample are listed, as sequenced in a study of cytomegalovirus exposure and HLA in healthy donors. Primers for the PCR totalled 60 Vbeta and 13 Jbeta. Sequenced by immunoSEQ multiplex PCR; TCRdb stores in-frame clones only, minus some. Found here are about 150,000 clones, 60% to 85% of them singletons; the top ten hold 3% to 4%. Sequenced material: PBMCs. The receptors stem from a woman in her thirties or forties in good health and CMV-seronegative.

This clone was seen once. The chain recombines TRBV30 with TRBJ1-5; no definite D call. V was clipped by 5 bases and J by 5 bases, with 16 bases between them. Germline V gene data show CDR1 as GTSNPN and CDR2 as SVGIG (reference sequence). CDR3 size: 14 residues. The CDR3 DNA reads as TGTGCCTGGGAAGTAGGAGGGTCCCATCAGCCCCAGCATTTT. Its translation: CAWEVGGSHQPQHF.

The rearrangement links TRBV13 to TRBJ2-1; 11 bases align to TRBD2. Trimming took 5 bases from V and 9 from J; bases not matched to a gene: 9. From germline, CDR1 is PRHDT and CDR2 FYEKMQ (reference sequence). This CDR3 contains 15 residues. The CDR3 spells CASSPRLAGIGEQFF. The CDR3, as DNA: TGTGCCAGCAGCCCGCGACTAGCGGGAATAGGTGAGCAGTTCTTC.

The CDR3 loop is CASSGTSGGGSYEQYF. In DNA, the CDR3 is TGTGCCAGCAGTGGGACTAGCGGGGGGGGTTCCTACGAGCAGTACTTC. The chain has TRBV2 and TRBJ2-7, with TRBD2 matching over 15 bases. In germline, CDR1 is SNHLY, CDR2 FYNNEI. The V and J ends lost 4 bases and 1 base, in that order; junction bases with no gene match: 2. The CDR3 runs 16 residues.